This entry is about one TCR beta chain. This sample was taken from a study of OX40 agonist ivuxolimab in advanced cancers. Whole-study context: Averaging about 60 years in age, with a range of about 23 to 85, the cohort was 82.7% male.

The assay was immunoSEQ multiplex PCR, and TCRdb's table has in-frame clones only and misses some. Of roughly 17,000 clones in the sample, roughly 71% were seen once. CDR1 is PRHDT and CDR2 is FYEKMQ in the germline V gene (reference sequence). The CDR3 sequence is 19 residues long. V lost 0 bases to trimming and J lost 6 bases; unmatched junction nucleotides: 10. Sampling times: baseline, cycle 4 day 1, cycle 7 day 1. The sample was CD4+ or CD8+ T cells sorted from blood, taken in a trial of the OX40 agonist ivuxolimab. This sequence joins TRBV13 and TRBJ2-2; 13 bases fit TRBD2. The TCR sequence derives from an adult with an advanced solid tumor such as melanoma, head and neck, liver or kidney cancer. CDR3 nucleotide sequence: TGTGCCAGCAGCTTAGGCATACTAGCGGGAGGGCCAAGTGCCGGGGAGCTGTTTTTT. It translates to CASSLGILAGGPSAGELFF.